Presented here are 4 T cell receptor beta chains from one specimen sequenced in a study of blood T cell repertoires in COVID-19. Produced via immunoSEQ multiplex PCR; TCRdb's table is partial and in-frame only. Among 200,000 to 250,000 clones, around four fifths were seen once, and the ten largest hold about 15%. Specimen: PBMCs or T cells enriched from blood (not recorded which). These receptor sequences come from a man aged 35-49 years who had recovered from COVID-19.

V and J are TRBV29-1 and TRBJ2-7, with a tentative D call TRBD1 (5 bases). The CDR3 spans 12 residues. V was clipped by 7 bases and J by 5 bases, with 15 bases between them. The germline CDR1 and CDR2 sequences are SQVTM and ANQGSEA. Written as DNA, the CDR3 is TGCAGCGCCATCACAGGTCGCGACGAGCAGTACTTC. As protein: CSAITGRDEQYF.

The chain is built from TRBV6-5 and TRBJ1-5, with D perhaps matching TRBD1 (5 bases). This CDR3 is built from 14 residues. V was trimmed by 6 bases and J by 7 bases, leaving 16 bases between them. Germline V lookup: CDR1 MNHEY, CDR2 SVGAGI. As DNA, the CDR3 is TGTGCCAGCAGCCGGAGGGGCGCGGTACAGCCCCAGCATTTT. Protein sequence: CASSRRGAVQPQHF.

The chain links TRBV7-8 to TRBJ2-3; 11 nucleotides line up with TRBD2. The CDR3 has 19 amino acids. Unmatched junction bases numbered 21, after V lost 6 bases and J lost 7 bases. Germline V gene sequence: CDR1 SGHVS, CDR2 FQNEAQ. CDR3 DNA sequence: TGTGCCAGCAGTTTTAAACCTGGACTAGCGGGTCACAAAGGGAATACGCAGTATTTT. This codes for CASSFKPGLAGHKGNTQYF.

J is TRBJ1-4 and V is TRBV3-1 (or the pseudogene TRBV3-2); 7 bases match TRBD1. The V and J ends lost 6 bases and 4 bases, in that order; junction bases with no gene match: 5. CDR3 length: 14 amino acids. Germline CDR1 reads LGHDT; CDR2 reads YNNKEL (reference sequence). CDR3 coding DNA: TGTGCCAGCAGTCTCAGGGGGAGTAATGAAAAACTGTTTTTT. Its protein product is CASSLRGSNEKLFF.